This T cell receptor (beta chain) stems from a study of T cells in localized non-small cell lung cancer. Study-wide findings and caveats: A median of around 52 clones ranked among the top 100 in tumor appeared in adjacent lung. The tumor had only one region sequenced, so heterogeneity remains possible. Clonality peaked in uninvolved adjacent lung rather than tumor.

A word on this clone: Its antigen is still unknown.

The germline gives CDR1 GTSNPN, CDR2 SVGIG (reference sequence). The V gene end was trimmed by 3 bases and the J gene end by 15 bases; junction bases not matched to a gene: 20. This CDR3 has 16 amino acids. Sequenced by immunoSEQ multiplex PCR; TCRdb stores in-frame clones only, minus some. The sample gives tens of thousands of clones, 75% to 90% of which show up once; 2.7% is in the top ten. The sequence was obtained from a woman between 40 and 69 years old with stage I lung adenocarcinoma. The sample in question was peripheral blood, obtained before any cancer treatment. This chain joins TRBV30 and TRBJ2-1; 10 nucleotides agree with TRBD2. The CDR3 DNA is TGTGCCTGGAGCAGGGGGAGGACTAGCGGAAGTGGCAGCCCGTTCTTC. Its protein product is CAWSRGRTSGSGSPFF.